This T cell receptor beta chain was recorded in a study of post-analysis software for immune sequencing data. This clonotype was picked up a small number of times. Its antigen is as yet unknown. Study outcomes and limitations: Relative to controls, patients had 4 or 5 TRBV segments at higher frequency, with TRBV5-6, TRBV5-1 and TRBV20-1 among these.

Prepared TCR beta cDNA libraries contained unique molecular identifiers. TCRdb reprocessed the PCR reads with MiXCR, giving one entry per CDR3 protein. The repertoire has some 690,000 distinct CDR3 sequences, approximately 59% of them found once; the top ten carry roughly 12%. Germline-derived CDR1 and CDR2 are SGHRS and YFSETQ. The J segment lost 9 bases and the V segment lost 0 bases, leaving 6 bases of the junction unmatched. The CDR3 extends over 16 amino acids. J is TRBJ2-1 and V is TRBV5-1; 13 bases match TRBD2. Material for sequencing was blood. The origin of this receptor is a girl aged 2 to 9 with multiple sclerosis. CDR3 amino acids: CASSLVLAGGPVEQFF. The CDR3, as DNA: TGCGCCAGCAGCTTGGTACTAGCGGGAGGGCCAGTTGAGCAGTTCTTC.